These 29 T cell receptor beta chains originate from one sample sequenced in a study of blood T cell repertoires in COVID-19. TCRdb keeps only in-frame clones here, not all; method: immunoSEQ multiplex PCR. The repertoire holds tens of thousands of clones, with about 88% as singletons. Sequencing was done on a sample of peripheral blood. The receptors were gathered from a human donor with active COVID-19. The donor label of this sample is uncertain.

This chain links TRBV18 with TRBJ1-3, with D perhaps matching TRBD1 (5 bases). The CDR3 loop spans 12 amino acids. Germline loops: CDR1 KGHSH, CDR2 LQKENI. The V and J ends lost 5 bases and 8 bases respectively, with 10 bases between them. CDR3 bases: TGTGCCAGCTCATCCTTAGGGGACACCATATATTTT. It is translated as CASSSLGDTIYF. Together with reference TRBV18 and TRBJ1-3, the CDR3 gives the full variable domain: NAGVMQNPRHLVRRRGQEARLRCSPMKGHSHVYWYRQLPEEGLKFMVYLQKENIIDESGMPKERFSAEFPKEGPSILRIQQVVRGDSAAYFCASSSLGDTIYFGEGSWLTVV.

This clone has a single count. The chain links TRBV4-2 to TRBJ1-4; a possible D gene is TRBD1 (5 bases). Trimming pared 0 bases from V and 8 bases from J, leaving 16 bases between. The CDR3 runs 16 residues. CDR1 is LGHNA, CDR2 YNFKEQ, per germline. CDR3 sequence (DNA): TGTGCCAGCAGCCAAGAGGTATTCCAGGGCCCAGAAAAACTGTTTTTT. It encodes CASSQEVFQGPEKLFF.

This chain joins TRBV14 and TRBJ2-1; perhaps TRBD2 as D (7 bases). The CDR3 extends over 15 amino acids. V lost 1 base and J 6 bases, leaving 13 bases between the germline ends. Looked up from germline, CDR1 is SGHDN and CDR2 is FVKESK. The CDR3 loop is CASSQAGGLVNEQFF. In DNA, the CDR3 is TGTGCCAGCAGCCAAGCGGGGGGCCTCGTCAATGAGCAGTTCTTC.

The V gene is TRBV9, the J gene TRBJ1-5; 7 positions match TRBD1. J was trimmed by 2 bases and V by 0 bases; bases with no gene match: 11. Germline V CDR1 and CDR2: SGDLS, YYNGEE. The CDR3 length is 18 residues. CDR3 bases: TGTGCCAGCAGCGTAGAGATGAACCGACAGGGCGGCAATCAGCCCCAGCATTTT. Its translation is CASSVEMNRQGGNQPQHF.

The V call is TRBV5-1, the J call TRBJ1-4, with D possibly TRBD1 on 5 matching bases. With 4 bases removed from V and 6 bases from J, the gap between germline ends came to 19 bases. Germline CDR1 SGHRS, CDR2 YFSETQ. The length of the CDR3 is 16 residues. As DNA, the CDR3 is TGCGCCAGCAGCCCTATGACGGGGGTGCGGGATGAAAAACTGTTTTTT. It codes for CASSPMTGVRDEKLFF.

This clone was seen more than once but under ten times. As DNA, the CDR3 is TGTGCCAGCAGCCGCACAGGGACTGAAGCTTTCTTT. Encoded protein: CASSRTGTEAFF. V usage is TRBV11-2 and J usage is TRBJ1-1, with TRBD1 as a possible D gene (6 bases). There are 12 residues in the CDR3. Trimming stripped 5 bases from V and 5 bases from J, with 9 bases between. CDR1 SGHAT and CDR2 FQNNGV come from the germline V gene.

The table lists this clone with a count of one. V and J are TRBV5-1 and TRBJ1-4, with D perhaps TRBD1 (6 bases). The CDR3 has 14 amino acids. Germline CDR1 SGHRS, CDR2 YFSETQ. V lost 2 bases, J lost 3 bases, and 8 bases lay in between. Here the CDR3 DNA reads TGCGCCAGCAGCTTCCGGACAGCTAATGAAAAACTGTTTTTT. Translation gives CASSFRTANEKLFF.

The gene calls are TRBV6-5 and TRBJ1-6; a weak D match, TRBD1 (6 bases). This CDR3 comprises 13 residues. V lost 11 bases to trimming and J lost 7 bases, with 15 bases between them. In germline, CDR1 is MNHEY, CDR2 SVGAGI. The CDR3 region has the DNA TGTGCCGGCATGCGGCAGGGGAATTCACCCCTCCACTTT. As protein: CAGMRQGNSPLHF.

This chain joins TRBV5-1 and TRBJ2-5, with 7 bases fitting TRBD1. There are 16 residues in the CDR3. V trimming: 4 bases; J trimming: 2 bases; junction bases outside the gene matches: 11. Germline lookup yields CDR1 SGHRS and CDR2 YFSETQ. The CDR3 coding sequence is TGCGCCAGCAGCCCTTACGTGGGGACAGCTCAAGAGACCCAGTACTTC. This encodes CASSPYVGTAQETQYF.

The chain is built from TRBV25-1 and TRBJ2-4, with 9 bases lining up with TRBD1. The CDR3 has 15 amino acids. Germline CDR1 reads MGHDK; CDR2 reads SYGVNS. The junction had 4 bases not matched to a gene; V was cut back by 6 bases and J by 1 base. The CDR3, as DNA: TGTGCCAGCAGACCGACAGGGGGTGCCAAAAACATTCAGTACTTC. Protein: CASRPTGGAKNIQYF. The entire variable domain, with the rest obtained from reference TRBV25-1 and TRBJ2-4, is as follows: EADIYQTPRYLVIGTGKKITLECSQTMGHDKMYWYQQDPGMELHLIHYSYGVNSTEKGDLSSESTVSRIRTEHFPLTLESARPSHTSQYLCASRPTGGAKNIQYFGAGTRLSVL.

The rearrangement uses TRBV27 and TRBJ2-7; 9 bases line up with TRBD1. With V trimmed by 3 bases and J by 6 bases, 6 bases remained unmatched. Germline CDR1 MNHEY, CDR2 SMNVEV (reference sequence). This CDR3 comprises 14 residues. This CDR3 reads CASSFGTGYGEQYF. The CDR3 nucleotides read TGTGCCAGCAGTTTCGGGACAGGGTACGGCGAGCAGTACTTC.

This clone appeared once. The V call is TRBV9, the J call TRBJ2-7; 9 bases fit TRBD1. J gave up 5 bases and V 4 bases, and 13 bases lay outside the gene matches. Germline CDR1 reads SGDLS; CDR2 reads YYNGEE. There are 16 residues in the CDR3. CDR3 in DNA: TGTGCCAGCAGCCGACAACCGGGACAGGGATTCGACGAGCAGTACTTC. Its protein product is CASSRQPGQGFDEQYF.

The rearrangement joins TRBV7-9 to TRBJ2-4, with D perhaps matching TRBD1 (5 bases). The CDR3 length is 15 residues. The ends were cut back, 4 bases at V and 5 bases at J, with 15 bases in the middle. From germline, CDR1 is SEHNR and CDR2 FQNEAQ (reference sequence). CDR3 sequence reads: CASSSPWGSENIQYF. CDR3 in DNA: TGTGCCAGCAGCTCCCCCTGGGGCAGTGAAAACATTCAGTACTTC.

CDR3 nucleotide sequence: TGCAGTGCTAAACTACAGGTTGAAGCTTTCTTT. It translates to CSAKLQVEAFF. The chain links TRBV20-1 to TRBJ1-1, with D maybe TRBD1 (5 bases). Germline CDR1 is DFQATT and CDR2 is SNEGSKA (reference sequence). The CDR3 length is 11 residues. V was cut by 4 bases and J by 7 bases, with 10 bases left in between.

This chain connects TRBV2 to TRBJ2-7; 13 nucleotides agree with TRBD2. The germline gives CDR1 SNHLY, CDR2 FYNNEI. V trimming: 6 bases; J trimming: 6 bases; junction bases outside the gene matches: 11. This CDR3 spans 16 amino acids. Here the CDR3 reads CASSSNGLAGVGEQYF. The CDR3 nucleotides read TGTGCCAGCAGCTCCAACGGACTAGCGGGGGTTGGCGAGCAGTACTTC.

This chain joins TRBV6-6 and TRBJ2-7, with 9 bases aligning to TRBD1. The CDR3 is made up of 14 amino acids. V lost 6 bases to trimming and J lost 5 bases; unmatched junction nucleotides: 8. Germline V gives CDR1 MNHNY, CDR2 SVGAGI (reference sequence). CDR3 DNA sequence: TGTGCCAGCAGGTTACAGGGGGCTGGTGACGAGCAGTACTTC. This gives the protein CASRLQGAGDEQYF.

The chain carries TRBV5-1 and TRBJ2-6; TRBD1 matches 8 bases. There are 14 residues in the CDR3. Germline V CDR1 and CDR2: SGHRS, YFSETQ. The J segment lost 11 bases and the V segment lost 4 bases, leaving 8 bases of the junction unmatched. The CDR3 nucleotides read TGCGCCAGCAGCCCAGACAGGGGTGTCGACGTCCTGACTTTC. The encoded protein is CASSPDRGVDVLTF.

The chain has TRBV18 and TRBJ2-7, with 8 bases matching TRBD1. The V gene end was trimmed by 4 bases and the J gene end by 2 bases; junction bases not matched to a gene: 4. CDR1 is KGHSH and CDR2 is LQKENI in the germline V gene. This CDR3 has 14 residues. The CDR3 nucleotides are TGTGCCAGCTCACGACAGGGGACCGCCTACGAGCAGTACTTC. It encodes CASSRQGTAYEQYF.

This chain joins TRBV6-5 and TRBJ2-1; TRBD1 aligns across 7 bases. V lost 2 bases and J lost 9; bases outside the gene matches: 7. Per the germline V gene, CDR1 is MNHEY and CDR2 is SVGAGI. The CDR3 consists of 14 residues. CDR3 sequence reads: CASSYLDSGGEQFF. The DNA of the CDR3 is TGTGCCAGCAGTTACCTGGATTCAGGGGGTGAGCAGTTCTTC.

V usage is TRBV5-1 and J usage is TRBJ2-5, with 9 nucleotides matching TRBD2. From germline, CDR1 is SGHRS and CDR2 YFSETQ. This CDR3 contains 14 residues. V shed 5 bases and J 4 bases; nucleotides not matched to a gene: 6. The CDR3 protein is CASSFSGGAETQYF. The DNA for the CDR3 is TGCGCCAGCAGTTTTAGCGGGGGCGCAGAGACCCAGTACTTC.

The chain combines TRBV12-5 with TRBJ1-5; 7 bases map to TRBD1. V shed 1 base and J 1 base; nucleotides not matched to a gene: 1. Germline V gene data show CDR1 as LGHNT and CDR2 as FRNRAP. The CDR3 is 15 residues long. In DNA, the CDR3 is TGTGCTAGTGGTTTGGCAGGGGGAAGCAATCAGCCCCAGCATTTT. This codes for CASGLAGGSNQPQHF.

A single count supports this clone. The chain couples TRBV24-1 to TRBJ1-3; maybe TRBD1 (5 bases). Germline CDR1 KGHDR, CDR2 SFDVKD. CDR3 length equals 16 residues. V gave up 0 bases and J gave up 1 base, with 9 bases separating them. CDR3 in DNA: TGTGCCACCAGTGATTTGGGCAGGGATTCTGGAAACACCATATATTTT. This sequence encodes CATSDLGRDSGNTIYF.

This clone turned up a few times. The chain recombines TRBV19 with TRBJ1-2; D might be TRBD1 (5 bases). V lost 8 bases, J lost 0 bases, and 13 bases lay in between. Germline V gene sequence: CDR1 LNHDA, CDR2 SQIVND (reference sequence). There are 14 residues in the CDR3. CDR3 coding DNA: TGTGCCAGTGCCGCAGGGTCTACTAACTATGGCTACACCTTC. Translated: CASAAGSTNYGYTF. The entire variable domain, with the rest obtained from reference TRBV19 and TRBJ1-2, is as follows: DGGITQSPKYLFRKEGQNVTLSCEQNLNHDAMYWYRQDPGQGLRLIYYSQIVNDFQKGDIAEGYSVSREKKESFPLTVTSAQKNPTAFYLCASAAGSTNYGYTFGSGTRLTVV.

This chain connects TRBV11-2 to TRBJ1-6; a weak D match, TRBD1 (5 bases). The germline V and J ends were trimmed by 1 base and 10 bases, with 11 bases remaining between them. The CDR3 loop spans 14 amino acids. CDR1 and CDR2 from the germline V gene are SGHAT and FQNNGV. This chain's CDR3 is CASSLGGGGSPLHF. CDR3 DNA: TGTGCCAGCAGCTTAGGGGGGGGAGGCTCACCCCTCCACTTT.

The chain has TRBV7-3 and TRBJ2-3, with 12 bases that match TRBD2. Germline CDR1 is SGHTA and CDR2 is FQGTGA. V lost 10 bases to trimming and J lost 2 bases; unmatched junction nucleotides: 4. This CDR3 contains 14 residues. This CDR3 reads CANLAGGSTDTQYF. The CDR3 nucleotides read TGTGCCAACCTAGCGGGGGGGTCCACAGATACGCAGTATTTT.

The chain combines TRBV3-1 (or the pseudogene TRBV3-2) with TRBJ2-3; 7 nucleotides agree with TRBD2. Trimming cost V 0 bases and J 4 bases; bases outside gene matches: 7. Germline CDR1 reads LGHDT; CDR2 reads YNNKEL (reference sequence). The CDR3 length is 16 residues. CDR3 in DNA: TGTGCCAGCAGCCAAGAAGCCCTTGGGGGGGCAGATACGCAGTATTTT. Protein: CASSQEALGGADTQYF.

The gene calls are TRBV3-1 (or the pseudogene TRBV3-2) and TRBJ2-5, with TRBD2 matching 12 bases. Germline V gene sequence: CDR1 LGHDT, CDR2 YNNKEL (reference sequence). This CDR3 is 18 amino acids long. V lost 4 bases and J lost 4; bases outside the gene matches: 13. The CDR3 here is CASSLRRLAGGLGETQYF. The CDR3 coding sequence is TGTGCCAGCAGCCTGCGACGCCTAGCGGGGGGGTTGGGAGAGACCCAGTACTTC.

J is TRBJ1-6 and V is TRBV5-8; 7 nucleotides line up with TRBD1. The germline CDR1 and CDR2 sequences are SGHTS and YDEGEE. The CDR3 extends over 14 amino acids. V lost 2 bases, J lost 7 bases, and 3 bases stayed unmatched. The CDR3: CASSFRGWNSPLHF. CDR3 nucleotide sequence: TGTGCCAGCAGCTTCAGGGGGTGGAATTCACCCCTCCACTTT.

This clone has just a few counts. The chain links TRBV19 to TRBJ1-2, with D uncertain. The CDR3 length is 13 residues. Germline V gene sequence: CDR1 LNHDA, CDR2 SQIVND (reference sequence). The V gene lost 1 base and the J gene lost 2 bases, with 5 bases spanning the gap. The CDR3 sequence is CASSIGGNYGYTF. The CDR3 DNA is TGTGCCAGTAGTATAGGCGGAAACTATGGCTACACCTTC.